The clone carrying this T cell receptor (beta chain) was observed at least ten times. Its antigen remains unidentified. TCRdb redid the calling of the 5' RACE reads with MiXCR, one entry per CDR3 protein. Among 280,000 or so distinct CDR3 sequences listed, around 8.6% were seen once. This CDR3 region has 17 residues. With 3 bases removed from V and 3 bases from J, the gap between germline ends came to 21 bases. CDR1 and CDR2 from the germline V gene are DFQATT and SNEGSKA (reference sequence). This sample is drawn from a study of T cells after yellow fever vaccination. The wider study: The SMART-Seq v4 Ultra Low Input method served to prepare the low-cell-number fractions.

Study-level results: Peaking on day 5 versus 15, the secondary response was faster but weaker. Reappearance after the booster was observed for most primary-vaccination clones (around 95% CD4, about 90% CD8). Researchers cautioned that FACS-sorted repertoires could harbor abundant clonotypes contaminating from the bulk population.

The chain links TRBV20-1 to TRBJ1-5; D remains unclear. The sequencing used CD4+ T cells sorted from PBMCs, collected 5 days after the yellow fever booster vaccination. The TCR comes from a man aged 18 to 35 who received the YFV17D yellow fever vaccine. The CDR3: CSARPRAGRGPNQPQHF. The CDR3 bases are TGCAGTGCTAGGCCCCGGGCGGGCCGAGGCCCCAATCAGCCCCAGCATTTT.